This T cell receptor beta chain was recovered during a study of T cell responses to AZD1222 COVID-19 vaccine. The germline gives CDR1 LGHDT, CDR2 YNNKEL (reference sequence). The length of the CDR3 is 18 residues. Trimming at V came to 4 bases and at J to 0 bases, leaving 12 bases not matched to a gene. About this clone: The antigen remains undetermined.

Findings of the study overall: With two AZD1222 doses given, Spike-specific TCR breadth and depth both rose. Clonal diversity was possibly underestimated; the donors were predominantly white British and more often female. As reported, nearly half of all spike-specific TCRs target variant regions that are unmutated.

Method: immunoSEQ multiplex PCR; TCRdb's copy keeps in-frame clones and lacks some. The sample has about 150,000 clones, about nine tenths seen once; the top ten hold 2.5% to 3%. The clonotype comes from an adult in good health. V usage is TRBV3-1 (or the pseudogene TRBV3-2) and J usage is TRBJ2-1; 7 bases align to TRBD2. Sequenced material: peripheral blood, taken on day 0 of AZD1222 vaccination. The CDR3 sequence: CASSLDWTSPSSYNEQFF. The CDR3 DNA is TGTGCCAGCAGCCTTGACTGGACTAGTCCGAGCTCCTACAATGAGCAGTTCTTC.